Included here is one TCR beta chain sequence, with context. Its antigen is as yet unknown. The data are from a study of response to subunit inactivated influenza vaccine. Study-wide results and limits: Only a handful of new T cells, the authors suggested, are recruited with each seasonal influenza vaccination.

V was clipped by 2 bases and J by 16 bases, with 18 bases between them. Germline V gene sequence: CDR1 LGHDT, CDR2 YNNKEL (reference sequence). This CDR3 has 13 amino acids. TCRdb ran MiXCR on the RT-PCR reads and lists one entry per CDR3 protein. Among around 540,000 distinct CDR3 sequences listed, roughly 10% were seen once. This TCR was sampled from a man aged 45-65 years who received an inactivated influenza vaccine. V gene TRBV3-1 combines with J gene TRBJ2-1, with no clear D. The specimen comprised PBMCs from blood, sampled on the day of vaccination. CDR3 protein: CASSQRYGAGRFF. The CDR3 bases are TGTGCCAGCAGCCAAAGATATGGCGCCGGTCGCTTCTTC.